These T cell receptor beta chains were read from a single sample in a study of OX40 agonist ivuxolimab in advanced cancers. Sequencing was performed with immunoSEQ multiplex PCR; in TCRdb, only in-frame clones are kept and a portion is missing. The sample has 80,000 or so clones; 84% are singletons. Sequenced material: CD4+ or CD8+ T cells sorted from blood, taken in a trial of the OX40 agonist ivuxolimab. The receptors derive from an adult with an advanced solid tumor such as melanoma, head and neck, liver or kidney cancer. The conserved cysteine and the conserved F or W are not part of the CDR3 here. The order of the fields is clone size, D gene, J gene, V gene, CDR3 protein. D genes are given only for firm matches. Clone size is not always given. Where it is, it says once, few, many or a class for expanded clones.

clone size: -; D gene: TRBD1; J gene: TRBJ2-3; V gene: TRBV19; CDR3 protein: ASSRQGSTDTQY
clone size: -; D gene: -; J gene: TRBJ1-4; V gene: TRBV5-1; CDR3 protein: ASSLGQAINEKLF
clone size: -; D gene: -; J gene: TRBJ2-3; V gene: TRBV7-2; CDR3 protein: ASSLVGQGGGGTQY
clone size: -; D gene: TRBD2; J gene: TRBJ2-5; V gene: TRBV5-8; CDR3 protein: ASSRTSGQETQY
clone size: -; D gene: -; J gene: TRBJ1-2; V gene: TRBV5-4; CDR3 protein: ASSLVTVSGYT
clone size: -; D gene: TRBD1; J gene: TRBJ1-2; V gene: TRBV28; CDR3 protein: ASSFGGTEPSNYGYT
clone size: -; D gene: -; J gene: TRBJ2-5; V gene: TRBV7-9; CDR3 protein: ASSAQVQETQY
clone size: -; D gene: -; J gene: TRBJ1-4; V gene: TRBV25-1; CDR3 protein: ASRRGGGDEKLF
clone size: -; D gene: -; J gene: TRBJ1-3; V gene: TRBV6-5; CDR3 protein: ASSEGGTGNTIY
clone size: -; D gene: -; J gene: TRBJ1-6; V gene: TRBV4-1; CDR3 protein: ASSQVTENSPLH
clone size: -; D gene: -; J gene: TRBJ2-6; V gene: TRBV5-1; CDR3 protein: ASRLTGGSGANVLT
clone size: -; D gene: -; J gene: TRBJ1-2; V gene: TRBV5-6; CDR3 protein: ASSLGTGSYGYT
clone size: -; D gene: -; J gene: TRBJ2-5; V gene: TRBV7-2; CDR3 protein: ASSFGWVQETQY
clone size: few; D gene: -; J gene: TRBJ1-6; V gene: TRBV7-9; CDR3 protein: ASSSQGRNLPLH
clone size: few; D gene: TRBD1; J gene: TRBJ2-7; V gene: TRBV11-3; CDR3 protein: ASSSPGTGVYEQY
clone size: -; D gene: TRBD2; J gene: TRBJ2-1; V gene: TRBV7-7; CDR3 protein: ASSSGTSSYNEQF
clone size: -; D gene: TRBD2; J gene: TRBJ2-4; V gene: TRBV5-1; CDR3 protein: ASSLGLAGVKDIQY
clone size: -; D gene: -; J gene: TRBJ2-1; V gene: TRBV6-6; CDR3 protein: ASSYPGRDYNEQF
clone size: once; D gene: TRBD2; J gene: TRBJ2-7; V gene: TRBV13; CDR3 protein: ASSYSGSYEQY
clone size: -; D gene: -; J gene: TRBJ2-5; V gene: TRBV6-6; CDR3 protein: ASSAQETQY
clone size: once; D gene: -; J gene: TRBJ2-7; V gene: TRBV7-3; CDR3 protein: ATAKTTTYEQY
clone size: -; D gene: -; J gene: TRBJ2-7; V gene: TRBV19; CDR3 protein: ASREGFSYEQY
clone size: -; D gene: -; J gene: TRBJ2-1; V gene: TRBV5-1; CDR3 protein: ASSQGVNEQF
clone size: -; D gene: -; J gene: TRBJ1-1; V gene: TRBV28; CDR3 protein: ASSGVTEAF
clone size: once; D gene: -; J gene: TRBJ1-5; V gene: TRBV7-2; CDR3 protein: ASSLQGDSNQPQH
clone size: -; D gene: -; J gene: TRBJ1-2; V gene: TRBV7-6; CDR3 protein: ASSIAENYGYT
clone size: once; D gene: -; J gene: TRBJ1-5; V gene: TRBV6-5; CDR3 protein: ASSYMGYSNQPQH
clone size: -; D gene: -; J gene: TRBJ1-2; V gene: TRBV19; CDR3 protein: ASSIETAYGYT
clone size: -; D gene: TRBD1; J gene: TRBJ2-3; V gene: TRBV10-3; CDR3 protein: AIKQGASLDTDTQY
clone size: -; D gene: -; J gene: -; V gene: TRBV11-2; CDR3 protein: ASSLNVGIRTYEQY
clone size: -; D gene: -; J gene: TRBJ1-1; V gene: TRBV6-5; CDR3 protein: ASSFNPEAEAF
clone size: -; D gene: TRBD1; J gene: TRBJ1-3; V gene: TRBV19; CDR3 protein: ASSGTASGNTIY
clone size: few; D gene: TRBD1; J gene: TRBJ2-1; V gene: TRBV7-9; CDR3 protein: ASSLGTGFSYNEQF
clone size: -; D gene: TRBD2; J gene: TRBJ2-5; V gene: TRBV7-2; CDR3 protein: ASSLGAGGRETQY
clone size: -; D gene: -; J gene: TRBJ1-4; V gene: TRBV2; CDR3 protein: ASIRELSHEKLF
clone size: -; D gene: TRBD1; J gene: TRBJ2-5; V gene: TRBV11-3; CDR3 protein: ASSFQTGGGQETQY
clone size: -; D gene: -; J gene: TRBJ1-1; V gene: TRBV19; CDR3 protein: ASKGQSNTEAF
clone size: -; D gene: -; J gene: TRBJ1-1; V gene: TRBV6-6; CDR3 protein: ASSNRVMNTEAF
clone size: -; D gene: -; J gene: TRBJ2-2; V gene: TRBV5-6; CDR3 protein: ASSHARRGTGELF
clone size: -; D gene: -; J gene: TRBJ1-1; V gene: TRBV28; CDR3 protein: ASHGLAEAF
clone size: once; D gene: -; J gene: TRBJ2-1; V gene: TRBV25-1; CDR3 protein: ASSDYGRDNEQF